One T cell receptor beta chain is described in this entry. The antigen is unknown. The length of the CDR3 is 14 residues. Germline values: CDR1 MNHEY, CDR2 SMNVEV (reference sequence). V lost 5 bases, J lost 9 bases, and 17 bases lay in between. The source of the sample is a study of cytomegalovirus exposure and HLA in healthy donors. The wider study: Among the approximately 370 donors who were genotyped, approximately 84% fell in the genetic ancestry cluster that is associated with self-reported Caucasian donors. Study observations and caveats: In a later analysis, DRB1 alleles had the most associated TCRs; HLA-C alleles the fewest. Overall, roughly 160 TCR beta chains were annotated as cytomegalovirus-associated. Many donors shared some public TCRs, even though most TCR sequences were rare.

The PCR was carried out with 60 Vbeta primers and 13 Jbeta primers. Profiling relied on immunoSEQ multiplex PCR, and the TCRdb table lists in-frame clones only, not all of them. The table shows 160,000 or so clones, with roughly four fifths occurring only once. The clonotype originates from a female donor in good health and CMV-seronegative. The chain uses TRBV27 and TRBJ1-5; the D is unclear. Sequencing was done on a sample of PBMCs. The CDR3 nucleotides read TGTGCCAGCAGTGATCGGGGAGAAGTTCGGCCCCAGCATTTT. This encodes CASSDRGEVRPQHF.